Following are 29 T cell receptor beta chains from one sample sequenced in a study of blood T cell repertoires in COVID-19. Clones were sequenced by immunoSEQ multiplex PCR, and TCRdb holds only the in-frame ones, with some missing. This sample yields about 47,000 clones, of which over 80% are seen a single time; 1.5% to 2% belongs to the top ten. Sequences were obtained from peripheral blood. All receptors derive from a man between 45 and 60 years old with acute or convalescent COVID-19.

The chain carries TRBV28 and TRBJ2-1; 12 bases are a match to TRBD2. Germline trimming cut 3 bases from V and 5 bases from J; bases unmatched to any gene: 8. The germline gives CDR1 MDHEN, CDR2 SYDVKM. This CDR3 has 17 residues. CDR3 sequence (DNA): TGTGCCAGCAGTTTCTCTGGACTAGCGGGACTACACAATGAGCAGTTCTTC. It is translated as CASSFSGLAGLHNEQFF.

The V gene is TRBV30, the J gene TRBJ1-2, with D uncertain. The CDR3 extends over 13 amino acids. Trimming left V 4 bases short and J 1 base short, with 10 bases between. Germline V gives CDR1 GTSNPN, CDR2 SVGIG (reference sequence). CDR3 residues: CAWNLGINYGYTF. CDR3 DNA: TGTGCCTGGAACCTCGGGATTAACTATGGCTACACCTTC.

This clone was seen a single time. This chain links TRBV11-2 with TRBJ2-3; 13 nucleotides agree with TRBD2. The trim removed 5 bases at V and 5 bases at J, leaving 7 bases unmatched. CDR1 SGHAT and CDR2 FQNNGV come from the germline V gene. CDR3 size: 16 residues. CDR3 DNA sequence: TGTGCCAGCAGCCCCCGGACTAGCGGGAGAGTAGATACGCAGTATTTT. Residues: CASSPRTSGRVDTQYF.

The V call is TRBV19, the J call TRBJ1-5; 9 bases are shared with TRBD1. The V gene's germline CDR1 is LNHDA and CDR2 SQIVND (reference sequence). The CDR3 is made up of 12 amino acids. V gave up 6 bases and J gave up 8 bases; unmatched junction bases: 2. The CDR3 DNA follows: TGTGCCAGTAGGAGGGACAGGGAGCCCCAGCATTTT. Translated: CASRRDREPQHF.

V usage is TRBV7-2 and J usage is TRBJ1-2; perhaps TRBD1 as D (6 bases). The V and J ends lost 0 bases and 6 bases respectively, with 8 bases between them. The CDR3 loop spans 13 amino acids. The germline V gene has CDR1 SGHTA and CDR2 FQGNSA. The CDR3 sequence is CASSLAGGNGYTF. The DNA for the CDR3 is TGTGCCAGCAGCTTAGCAGGGGGAAATGGCTACACCTTC.

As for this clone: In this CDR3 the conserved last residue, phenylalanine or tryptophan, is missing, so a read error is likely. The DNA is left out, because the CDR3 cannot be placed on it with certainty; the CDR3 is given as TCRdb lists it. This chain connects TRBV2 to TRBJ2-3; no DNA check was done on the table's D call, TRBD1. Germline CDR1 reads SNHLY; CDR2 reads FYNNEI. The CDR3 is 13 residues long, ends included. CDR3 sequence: CASRMAWTGNLIY.

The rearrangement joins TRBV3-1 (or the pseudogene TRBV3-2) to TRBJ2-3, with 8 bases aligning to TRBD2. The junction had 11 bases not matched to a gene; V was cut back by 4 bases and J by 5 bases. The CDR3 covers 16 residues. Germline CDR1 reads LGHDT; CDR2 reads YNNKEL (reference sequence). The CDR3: CASSPSNGGARDTQYF. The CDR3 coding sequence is TGTGCCAGCAGCCCCTCAAACGGGGGGGCCAGAGATACGCAGTATTTT.

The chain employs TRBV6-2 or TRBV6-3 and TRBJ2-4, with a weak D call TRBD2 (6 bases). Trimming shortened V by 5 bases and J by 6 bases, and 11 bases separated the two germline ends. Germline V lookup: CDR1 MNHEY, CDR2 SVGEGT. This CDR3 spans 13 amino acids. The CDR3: CASSSGGRNIQYF. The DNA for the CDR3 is TGTGCCAGCAGTAGTGGAGGGAGAAACATTCAGTACTTC.

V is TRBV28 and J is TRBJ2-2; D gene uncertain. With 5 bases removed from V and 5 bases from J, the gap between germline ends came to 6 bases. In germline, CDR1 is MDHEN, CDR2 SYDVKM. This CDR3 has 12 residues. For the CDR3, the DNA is TGTGCCAGCAGTCTATTAACCGGGGAGCTGTTTTTT. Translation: CASSLLTGELFF.

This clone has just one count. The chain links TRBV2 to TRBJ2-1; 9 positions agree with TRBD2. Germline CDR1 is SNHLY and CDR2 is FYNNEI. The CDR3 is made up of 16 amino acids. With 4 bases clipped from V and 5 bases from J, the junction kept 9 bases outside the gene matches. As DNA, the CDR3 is TGTGCCAGCAGTGGGGGGGCTAGCGGGATCGACAATGAGCAGTTCTTC. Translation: CASSGGASGIDNEQFF.

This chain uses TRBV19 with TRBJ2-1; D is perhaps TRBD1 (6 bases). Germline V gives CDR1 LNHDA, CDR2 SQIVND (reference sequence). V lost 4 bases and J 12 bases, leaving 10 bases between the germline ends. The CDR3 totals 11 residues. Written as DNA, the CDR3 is TGTGCCAGTAGTAGGTGGACAGCGCAGTTCTTC. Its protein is CASSRWTAQFF.

The chain's CDR3 is CASRRTPLDSGSTDTQYF. In DNA, the CDR3 is TGCGCCAGCCGCCGGACACCTCTTGATAGCGGTAGCACAGATACGCAGTATTTT. The V and J genes are TRBV4-1 and TRBJ2-3; D possibly corresponds to TRBD2 (6 bases). V was cut by 8 bases and J by 0 bases, with 24 bases left in between. This CDR3 is built from 18 residues. Germline V CDR1 and CDR2: MGHRA, YSYEKL.

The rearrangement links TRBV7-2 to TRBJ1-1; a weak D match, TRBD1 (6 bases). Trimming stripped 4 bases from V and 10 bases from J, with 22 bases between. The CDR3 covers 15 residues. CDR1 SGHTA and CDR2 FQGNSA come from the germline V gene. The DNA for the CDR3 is TGTGCCAGCAGCTCACCGACAGGATCCCTGGGGGTAGCTTTCTTT. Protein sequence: CASSSPTGSLGVAFF.

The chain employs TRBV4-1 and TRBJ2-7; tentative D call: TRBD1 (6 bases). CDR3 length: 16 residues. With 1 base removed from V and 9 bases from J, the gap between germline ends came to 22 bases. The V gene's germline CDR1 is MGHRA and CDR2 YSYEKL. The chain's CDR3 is CASSQGIETGVLGQYF. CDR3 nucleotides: TGCGCCAGCAGCCAAGGTATAGAGACAGGCGTACTAGGGCAGTACTTC.

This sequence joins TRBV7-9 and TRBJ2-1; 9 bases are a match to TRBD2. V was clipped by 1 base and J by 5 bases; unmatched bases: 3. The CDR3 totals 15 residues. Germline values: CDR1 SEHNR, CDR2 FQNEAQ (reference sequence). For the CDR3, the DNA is TGTGCCAGCAGCTTAGGTAGCGGGGGCCACAATGAGCAGTTCTTC. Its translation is CASSLGSGGHNEQFF.

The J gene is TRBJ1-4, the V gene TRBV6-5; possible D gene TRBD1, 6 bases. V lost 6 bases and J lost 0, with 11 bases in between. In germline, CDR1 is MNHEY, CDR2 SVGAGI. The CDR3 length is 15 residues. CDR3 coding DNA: TGTGCCAGCAGGCAACAGGGAGCAACTAATGAAAAACTGTTTTTT. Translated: CASRQQGATNEKLFF.

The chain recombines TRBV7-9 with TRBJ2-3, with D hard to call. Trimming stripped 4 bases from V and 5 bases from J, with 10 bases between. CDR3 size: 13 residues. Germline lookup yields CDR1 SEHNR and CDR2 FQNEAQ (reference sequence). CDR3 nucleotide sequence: TGTGCCAGCAGCTCGCCGGAGAGAGATACGCAGTATTTT. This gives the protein CASSSPERDTQYF.

CDR3 in amino acids: CASSFDREEVSAQHF. The CDR3 DNA reads as TGTGCCAGCAGCTTTGACAGGGAGGAGGTGTCGGCCCAGCATTTT. V usage is TRBV7-6 and J usage is TRBJ1-5; 7 bases line up with TRBD1. This CDR3 region has 15 residues. J was trimmed by 11 bases and V by 3 bases; bases with no gene match: 13. CDR1 and CDR2 (germline): SGHVS, FNYEAQ.

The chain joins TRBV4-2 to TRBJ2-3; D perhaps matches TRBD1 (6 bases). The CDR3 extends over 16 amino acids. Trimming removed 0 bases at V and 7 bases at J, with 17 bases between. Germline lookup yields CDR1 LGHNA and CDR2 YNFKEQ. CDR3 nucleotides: TGTGCCAGCAGCCAAGATCTAGATCGGGGACAATATACGCAGTATTTT. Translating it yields CASSQDLDRGQYTQYF.

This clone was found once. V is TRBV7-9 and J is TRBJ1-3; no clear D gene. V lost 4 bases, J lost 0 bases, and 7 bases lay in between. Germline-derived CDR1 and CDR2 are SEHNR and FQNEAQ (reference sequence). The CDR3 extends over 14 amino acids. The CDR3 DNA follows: TGTGCCAGCAGCTCCGGAGTCTCTGGAAACACCATATATTTT. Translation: CASSSGVSGNTIYF. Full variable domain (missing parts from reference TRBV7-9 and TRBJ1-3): DTGVSQNPRHKITKRGQNVTFRCDPISEHNRLYWYRQTLGQGPEFLTYFQNEAQLEKSRLLSDRFSAERPKGSFSTLEIQRTEQGDSAMYLCASSSGVSGNTIYFGEGSWLTVV.

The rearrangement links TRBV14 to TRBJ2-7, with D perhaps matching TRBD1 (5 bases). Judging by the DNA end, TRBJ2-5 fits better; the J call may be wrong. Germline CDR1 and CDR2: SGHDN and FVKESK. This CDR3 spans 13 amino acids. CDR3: CASSQVSGWTQYF. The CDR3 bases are TGTGCCAGCAGCCAAGTCTCAGGGTGGACCCAGTACTTC.

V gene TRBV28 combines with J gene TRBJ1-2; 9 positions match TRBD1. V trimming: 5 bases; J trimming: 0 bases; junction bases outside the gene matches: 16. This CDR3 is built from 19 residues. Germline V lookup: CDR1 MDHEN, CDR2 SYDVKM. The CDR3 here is CASSQLPGGTGQTNYGYTF. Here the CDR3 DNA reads TGTGCCAGCAGTCAACTCCCGGGGGGGACAGGGCAAACTAACTATGGCTACACCTTC.

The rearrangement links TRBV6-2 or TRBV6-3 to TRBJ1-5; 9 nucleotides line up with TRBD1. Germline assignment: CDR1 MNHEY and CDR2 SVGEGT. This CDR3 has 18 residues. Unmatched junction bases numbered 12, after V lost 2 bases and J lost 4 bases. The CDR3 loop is CASSYALGQGKVNQPQHF. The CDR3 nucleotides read TGTGCCAGCAGTTACGCATTGGGACAGGGTAAAGTGAATCAGCCCCAGCATTTT.

In DNA, the CDR3 is TGTGCCAGCAGTTTATATCCAGGGGGAGGCTATGGCTACACCTTC. It translates to CASSLYPGGGYGYTF. This chain links TRBV27 with TRBJ1-2, with 7 bases that match TRBD1. Per germline, CDR1 MNHEY and CDR2 SMNVEV (reference sequence). CDR3 length: 15 amino acids. V trimming: 1 base; J trimming: 4 bases; junction bases outside the gene matches: 6.

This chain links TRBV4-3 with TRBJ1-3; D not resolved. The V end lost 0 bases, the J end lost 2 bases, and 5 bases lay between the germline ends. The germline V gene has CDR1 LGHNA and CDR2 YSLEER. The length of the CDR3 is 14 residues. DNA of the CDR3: TGCGCCAGCAGCCAAGAAGGAGCTGGAAACACCATATATTTT. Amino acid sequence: CASSQEGAGNTIYF.

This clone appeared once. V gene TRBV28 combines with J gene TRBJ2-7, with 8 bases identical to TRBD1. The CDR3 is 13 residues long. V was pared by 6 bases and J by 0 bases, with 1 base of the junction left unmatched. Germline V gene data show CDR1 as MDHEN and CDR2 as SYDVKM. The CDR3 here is CASSRGRSYEQYF. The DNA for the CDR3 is TGTGCCAGCAGCAGGGGGCGCTCCTACGAGCAGTACTTC.

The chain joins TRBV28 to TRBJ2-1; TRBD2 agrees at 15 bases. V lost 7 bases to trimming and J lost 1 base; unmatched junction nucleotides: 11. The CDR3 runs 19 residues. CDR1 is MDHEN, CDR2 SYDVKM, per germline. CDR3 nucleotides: TGTGCCAGCACCACTCTTGGGACTAGCGGGGGGTATTCCTACAATGAGCAGTTCTTC. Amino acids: CASTTLGTSGGYSYNEQFF.

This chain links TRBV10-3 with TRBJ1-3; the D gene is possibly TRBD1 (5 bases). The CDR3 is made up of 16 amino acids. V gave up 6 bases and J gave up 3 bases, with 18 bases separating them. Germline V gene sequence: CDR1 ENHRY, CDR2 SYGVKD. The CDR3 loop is CAISRWGRANGNTIYF. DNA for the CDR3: TGTGCCATCAGCCGGTGGGGCAGGGCCAATGGAAACACCATATATTTT.

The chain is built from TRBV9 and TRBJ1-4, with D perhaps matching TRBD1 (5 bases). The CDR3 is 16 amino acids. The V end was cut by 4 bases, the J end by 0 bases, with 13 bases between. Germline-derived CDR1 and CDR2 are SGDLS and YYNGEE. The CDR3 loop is CASSRTSQTTNEKLFF. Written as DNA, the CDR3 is TGTGCCAGCAGCCGGACAAGCCAGACAACTAATGAAAAACTGTTTTTT.